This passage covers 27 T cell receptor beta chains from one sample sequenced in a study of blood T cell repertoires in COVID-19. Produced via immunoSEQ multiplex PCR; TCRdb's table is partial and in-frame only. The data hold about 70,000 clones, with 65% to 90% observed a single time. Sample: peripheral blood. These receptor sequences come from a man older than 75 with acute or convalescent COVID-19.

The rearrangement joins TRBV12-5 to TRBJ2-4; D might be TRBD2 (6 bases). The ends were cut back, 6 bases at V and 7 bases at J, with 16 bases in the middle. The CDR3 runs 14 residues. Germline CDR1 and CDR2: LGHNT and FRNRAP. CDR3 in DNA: TGTGCTAGTGGCCCCGGCGGGGAGCGCAACATTCAGTACTTC. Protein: CASGPGGERNIQYF.

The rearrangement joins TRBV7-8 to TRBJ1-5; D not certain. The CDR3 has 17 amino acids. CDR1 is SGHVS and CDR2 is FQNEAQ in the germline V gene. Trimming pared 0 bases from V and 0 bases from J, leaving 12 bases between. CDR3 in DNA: TGTGCCAGCAGCTTAGCGCGCACCGATTATAGCAATCAGCCCCAGCATTTT. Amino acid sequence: CASSLARTDYSNQPQHF.

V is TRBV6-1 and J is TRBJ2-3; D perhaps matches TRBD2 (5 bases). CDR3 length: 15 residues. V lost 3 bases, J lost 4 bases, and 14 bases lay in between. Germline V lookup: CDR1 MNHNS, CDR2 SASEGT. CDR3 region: CASSDALGASDTQYF. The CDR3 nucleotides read TGTGCCAGCAGTGATGCACTAGGAGCTTCAGATACGCAGTATTTT.

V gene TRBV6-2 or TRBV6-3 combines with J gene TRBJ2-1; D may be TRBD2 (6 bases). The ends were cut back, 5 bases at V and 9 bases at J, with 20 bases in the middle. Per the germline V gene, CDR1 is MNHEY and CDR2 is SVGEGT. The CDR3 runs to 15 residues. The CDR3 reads CASSKPGLPECEQFF. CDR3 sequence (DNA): TGTGCCAGCAGTAAACCGGGACTCCCAGAATGTGAGCAGTTCTTC.

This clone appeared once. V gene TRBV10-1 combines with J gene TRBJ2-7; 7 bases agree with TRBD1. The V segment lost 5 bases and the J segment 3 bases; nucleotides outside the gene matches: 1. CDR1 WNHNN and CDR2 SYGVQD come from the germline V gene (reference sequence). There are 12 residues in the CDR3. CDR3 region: CASSNRGYEQYF. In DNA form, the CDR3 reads TGCGCCAGCAGTAACAGGGGCTACGAGCAGTACTTC.

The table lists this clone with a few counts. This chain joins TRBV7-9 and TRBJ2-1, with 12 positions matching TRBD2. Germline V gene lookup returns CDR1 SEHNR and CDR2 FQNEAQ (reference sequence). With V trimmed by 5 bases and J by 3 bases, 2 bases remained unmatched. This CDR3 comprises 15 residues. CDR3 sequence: CASSRLAGVYNEQFF. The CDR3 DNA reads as TGTGCCAGCAGCCGACTAGCGGGAGTCTACAATGAGCAGTTCTTC.

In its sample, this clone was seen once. In DNA, the CDR3 is TGTGCCAGCTCACCAAGGGCAGTAGGGGATACTTTCTTT. It codes for CASSPRAVGDTFF. The rearrangement uses TRBV18 and TRBJ1-1; D may be TRBD1 (5 bases). CDR1 KGHSH and CDR2 LQKENI come from the germline V gene. CDR3 size: 13 residues. V was shortened by 2 bases and J by 12 bases, with 16 bases between the two germline ends. Full variable domain (missing parts from reference TRBV18 and TRBJ1-1): NAGVMQNPRHLVRRRGQEARLRCSPMKGHSHVYWYRQLPEEGLKFMVYLQKENIIDESGMPKERFSAEFPKEGPSILRIQQVVRGDSAAYFCASSPRAVGDTFFGQGTRLTVV.

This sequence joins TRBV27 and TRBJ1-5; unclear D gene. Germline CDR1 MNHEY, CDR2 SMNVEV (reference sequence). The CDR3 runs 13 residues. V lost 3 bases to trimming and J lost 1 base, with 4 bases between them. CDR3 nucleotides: TGTGCCAGCAGTTTGGAGAGCAATCAGCCCCAGCATTTT. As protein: CASSLESNQPQHF.

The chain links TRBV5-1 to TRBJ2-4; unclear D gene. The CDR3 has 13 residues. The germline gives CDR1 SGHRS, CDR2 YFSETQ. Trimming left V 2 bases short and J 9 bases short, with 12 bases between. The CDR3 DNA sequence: TGCGCCAGCAGCTTCTCGAGACCGGGCATTCAGTACTTC. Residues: CASSFSRPGIQYF.

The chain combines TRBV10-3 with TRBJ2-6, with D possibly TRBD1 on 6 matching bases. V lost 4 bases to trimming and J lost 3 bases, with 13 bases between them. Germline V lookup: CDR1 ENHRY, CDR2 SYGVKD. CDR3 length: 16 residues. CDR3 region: CAISVEGVFGANVLTF. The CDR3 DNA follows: TGTGCCATCAGTGTTGAGGGGGTGTTTGGGGCCAACGTCCTGACTTTC.

The CDR3 here is CASSQSDRDNSPLHF. For the CDR3, the DNA is TGTGCCAGCAGCCAGAGCGACAGGGACAATTCACCCCTCCACTTT. The chain is built from TRBV6-1 and TRBJ1-6; TRBD1 matches 7 bases. Germline values: CDR1 MNHNS, CDR2 SASEGT. The V gene end was trimmed by 6 bases and the J gene end by 7 bases; junction bases not matched to a gene: 9. The CDR3 is made up of 15 amino acids.

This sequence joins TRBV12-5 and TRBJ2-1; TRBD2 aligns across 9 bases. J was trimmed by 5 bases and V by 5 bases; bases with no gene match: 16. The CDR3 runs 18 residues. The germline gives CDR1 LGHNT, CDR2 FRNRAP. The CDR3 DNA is TGTGCTAGTGGTCCCCTAGCGGGATCCTCCCCGGGTCACAATGAGCAGTTCTTC. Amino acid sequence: CASGPLAGSSPGHNEQFF.

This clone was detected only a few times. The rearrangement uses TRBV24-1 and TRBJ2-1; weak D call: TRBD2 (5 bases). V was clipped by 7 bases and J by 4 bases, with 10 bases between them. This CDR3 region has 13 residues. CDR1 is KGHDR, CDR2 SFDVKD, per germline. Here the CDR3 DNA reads TGTGCCACCAGGCCGACGGGATACAATGAGCAGTTCTTC. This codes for CATRPTGYNEQFF.

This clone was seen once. DNA for the CDR3: TGCGCCGTCAGGGGCGGGTCCCCCGGGGAGCTGTTTTTT. Its translation: CAVRGGSPGELFF. This chain links TRBV5-1 with TRBJ2-2; weak D call: TRBD1 (6 bases). This CDR3 has 13 amino acids. Trimming removed 10 bases from V and 6 bases from J, with 16 bases in between. CDR1 and CDR2 from the germline V gene are SGHRS and YFSETQ.

The CDR3 region has the DNA TGTGCCTGGAGTCCCGACAGGGACCAAGAGACCCAGTACTTC. It translates to CAWSPDRDQETQYF. The chain couples TRBV30 to TRBJ2-5, with TRBD1 matching 7 bases. V dropped 2 bases and J dropped 0; count of bases not matched to a gene: 3. Per the germline V gene, CDR1 is GTSNPN and CDR2 is SVGIG (reference sequence). The CDR3 runs 14 residues. Combining the CDR3 with reference TRBV30 and TRBJ2-5 gives the whole variable domain SQTIHQWPATLVQPVGSPLSLECTVEGTSNPNLYWYRQAAGRGLQLLFYSVGIGQISSEVPQNLSASRPQDRQFILSSKKLLLSDSGFYLCAWSPDRDQETQYFGPGTRLLVL.

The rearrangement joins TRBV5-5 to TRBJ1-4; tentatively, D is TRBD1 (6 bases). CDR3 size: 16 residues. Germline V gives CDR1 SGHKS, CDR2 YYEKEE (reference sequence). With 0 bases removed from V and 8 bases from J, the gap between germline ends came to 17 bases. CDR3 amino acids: CASSLGSTGGGEKLFF. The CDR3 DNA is TGTGCCAGCAGCTTGGGATCGACAGGCGGGGGGGAAAAACTGTTTTTT.

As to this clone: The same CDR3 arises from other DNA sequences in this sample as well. The CDR3 nucleotides are TGCGCCAGCAGCTTGGACAGGGTTTACAATGAGCAGTTCTTC. Protein sequence: CASSLDRVYNEQFF. V and J are TRBV5-1 and TRBJ2-1; D possibly corresponds to TRBD1 (6 bases). The germline gives CDR1 SGHRS, CDR2 YFSETQ. Trimming shortened V by 0 bases and J by 4 bases, and 8 bases separated the two germline ends. The CDR3 sequence is 14 residues long.

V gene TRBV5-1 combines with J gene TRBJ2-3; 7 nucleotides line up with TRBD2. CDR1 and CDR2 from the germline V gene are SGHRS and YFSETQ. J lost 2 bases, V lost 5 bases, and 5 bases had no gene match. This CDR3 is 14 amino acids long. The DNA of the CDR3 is TGCGCCAGCAGGTCCGGGACTACCACAGATACGCAGTATTTT. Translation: CASRSGTTTDTQYF.

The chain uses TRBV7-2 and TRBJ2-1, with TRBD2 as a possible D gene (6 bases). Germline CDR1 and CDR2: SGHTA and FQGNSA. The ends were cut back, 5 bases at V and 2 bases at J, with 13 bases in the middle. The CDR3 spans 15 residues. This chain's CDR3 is CASSLSTGAYNEQFF. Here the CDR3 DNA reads TGTGCCAGCAGCCTATCAACGGGGGCCTACAATGAGCAGTTCTTC.

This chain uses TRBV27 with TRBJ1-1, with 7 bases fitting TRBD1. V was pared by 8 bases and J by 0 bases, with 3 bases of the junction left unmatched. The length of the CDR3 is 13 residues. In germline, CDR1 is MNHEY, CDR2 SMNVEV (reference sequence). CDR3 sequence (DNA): TGTGCCAGCTCAAGGGGGCTGAACACTGAAGCTTTCTTT. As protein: CASSRGLNTEAFF.

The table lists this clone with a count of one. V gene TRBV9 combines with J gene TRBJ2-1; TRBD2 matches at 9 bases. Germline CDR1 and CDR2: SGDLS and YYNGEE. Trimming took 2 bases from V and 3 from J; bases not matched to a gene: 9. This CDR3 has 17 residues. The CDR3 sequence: CASSVRAGGGRYNEQFF. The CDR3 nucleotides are TGTGCCAGCAGCGTTCGAGCGGGAGGCGGTCGCTACAATGAGCAGTTCTTC.

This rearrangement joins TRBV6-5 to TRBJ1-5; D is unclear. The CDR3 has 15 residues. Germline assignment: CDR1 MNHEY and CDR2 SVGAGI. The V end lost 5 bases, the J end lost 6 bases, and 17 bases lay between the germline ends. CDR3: CASSSTGMWSQPQHF. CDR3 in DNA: TGTGCCAGCAGTAGTACGGGGATGTGGAGTCAGCCCCAGCATTTT.

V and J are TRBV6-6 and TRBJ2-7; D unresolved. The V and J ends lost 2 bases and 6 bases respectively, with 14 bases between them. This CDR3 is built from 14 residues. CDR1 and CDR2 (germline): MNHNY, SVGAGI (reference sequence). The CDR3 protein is CASSYDLEVIEQYF. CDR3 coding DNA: TGTGCCAGCAGTTACGACCTAGAGGTAATCGAGCAGTACTTC.

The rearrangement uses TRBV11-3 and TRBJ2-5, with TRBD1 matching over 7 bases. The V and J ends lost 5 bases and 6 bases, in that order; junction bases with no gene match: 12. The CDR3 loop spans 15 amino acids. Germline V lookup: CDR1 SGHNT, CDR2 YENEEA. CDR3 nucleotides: TGTGCCAGCAGCCCCCGGGACAGAGATCCCCAGACCCAGTACTTC. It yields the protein CASSPRDRDPQTQYF.

CDR3 in amino acids: CASNGGGARQETQYF. CDR3 coding DNA: TGTGCCAGCAATGGGGGGGGAGCCCGACAAGAGACCCAGTACTTC. The chain carries TRBV28 and TRBJ2-5; TRBD2 aligns across 7 bases. The CDR3 has 15 amino acids. CDR1 and CDR2 from the germline V gene are MDHEN and SYDVKM. With 7 bases clipped from V and 2 bases from J, the junction kept 10 bases outside the gene matches.

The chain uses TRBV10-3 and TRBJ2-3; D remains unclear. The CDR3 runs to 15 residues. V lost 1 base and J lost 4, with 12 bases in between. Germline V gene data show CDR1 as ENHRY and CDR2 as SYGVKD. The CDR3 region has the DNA TGTGCCATCAGTGAGTTCGGGTCCCGGGCAGATACGCAGTATTTT. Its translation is CAISEFGSRADTQYF.

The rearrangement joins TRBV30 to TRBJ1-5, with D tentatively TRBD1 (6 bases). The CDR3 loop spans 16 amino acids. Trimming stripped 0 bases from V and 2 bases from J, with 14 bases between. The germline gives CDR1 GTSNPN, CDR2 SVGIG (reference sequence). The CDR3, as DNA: TGTGCCTGGAGTGTACCGGGGGGGCGCGGCAATCAGCCCCAGCATTTT. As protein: CAWSVPGGRGNQPQHF.